The 3 T cell receptor beta chains presented below share a single source sample, sequenced in a study of blood T cell repertoires in COVID-19. TCRdb's table, derived via immunoSEQ multiplex PCR, lists solely in-frame clones and lacks some. The sample lists about 99,000 clones, 90% to 95% occurring once. The sequenced material came from peripheral blood. The receptors here all came from a human donor in a cohort sampled during active COVID-19.

This chain uses TRBV24-1 with TRBJ1-6; D is uncertain. V was clipped by 3 bases and J by 9 bases, with 14 bases between them. Germline V lookup: CDR1 KGHDR, CDR2 SFDVKD. The CDR3 runs to 15 residues. In DNA, the CDR3 is TGTGCCACCAGTGATCCCACGGGGATCCTTTCACCCCTCCACTTT. This sequence encodes CATSDPTGILSPLHF.

This sequence joins TRBV13 and TRBJ1-1; a possible D gene is TRBD1 (5 bases). Germline CDR1 reads PRHDT; CDR2 reads FYEKMQ (reference sequence). V was pared by 0 bases and J by 4 bases, with 12 bases between. The CDR3 is 15 amino acids. Written as DNA, the CDR3 is TGTGCCAGCAGCTTAGGTGGGGGAGGCTTCACTGAAGCTTTCTTT. Protein product: CASSLGGGGFTEAFF.

The V call is TRBV9, the J call TRBJ2-6; 8 bases agree with TRBD1. V shed 4 bases, J shed 2 bases, and the junction held 8 bases outside the gene matches. This CDR3 region has 17 residues. Germline V gives CDR1 SGDLS, CDR2 YYNGEE. CDR3 loop: CASSQWTGLAGANVLTF. Written as DNA, the CDR3 is TGTGCCAGCAGCCAATGGACAGGGTTGGCTGGGGCCAACGTCCTGACTTTC. Complete variable domain (other parts from reference TRBV9 and TRBJ2-6): DSGVTQTPKHLITATGQRVTLRCSPRSGDLSVYWYQQSLDQGLQFLIQYYNGEERAKGNILERFSAQQFPDLHSELNLSSLELGDSALYFCASSQWTGLAGANVLTFGAGSRLTVL.